This entry lists 5 T cell receptor beta chains sequenced from one sample in a study of shared clonotypes between healthy human individuals. Terminally differentiated effector memory CD45RA+ cells were excluded from the naive CD8 cells, which were CD45RO-negative and positively selected for CCR7. Produced via immunoSEQ multiplex PCR; TCRdb's table is partial and in-frame only. Among some 1,900,000 clones listed, over 85% were seen once. The source material was naive CD8+ T cells sorted from blood. These receptors came from a man aged 18 to 29 in good health.

The chain uses TRBV6-5 and TRBJ2-1, with unresolved D. Germline V gives CDR1 MNHEY, CDR2 SVGAGI. This CDR3 region has 15 residues. Trimming stripped 0 bases from V and 4 bases from J, with 10 bases between. The DNA of the CDR3 is TGTGCCAGCAGTTACTCGATGGGAAGATACAATGAGCAGTTCTTC. Residues: CASSYSMGRYNEQFF.

J is TRBJ2-2 and V is TRBV4-1; TRBD1 might be the D (5 bases). Germline CDR1 and CDR2: MGHRA and YSYEKL. The CDR3 has 15 residues. Deletions cut 0 bases from V and 7 bases from J, with 12 bases between. The CDR3 protein is CASSQETGAGGELFF. The CDR3, as DNA: TGCGCCAGCAGCCAAGAGACTGGGGCCGGCGGGGAGCTGTTTTTT.

The rearrangement links TRBV28 to TRBJ2-2, with D maybe TRBD1 (7 bases). Germline values: CDR1 MDHEN, CDR2 SYDVKM. With 10 bases removed from V and 2 bases from J, the gap between germline ends came to 20 bases. CDR3 size: 16 residues. The CDR3 region has the DNA TGTGCCACCCAGTTTTCAGGGGGGACTAACACCGGGGAGCTGTTTTTT. This translates into CATQFSGGTNTGELFF.

The CDR3 here is CASSLMTGENEQFF. CDR3 DNA sequence: TGTGCCAGCAGCTTAATGACAGGGGAGAATGAGCAGTTCTTC. The chain combines TRBV7-2 with TRBJ2-1; 8 bases are a match to TRBD1. The V gene end was trimmed by 2 bases and the J gene end by 7 bases; junction bases not matched to a gene: 4. Per the germline V gene, CDR1 is SGHTA and CDR2 is FQGNSA. This CDR3 region has 14 residues.

The table lists this clone with a count of one. This chain links TRBV28 with TRBJ1-5, with 9 bases that match TRBD1. The CDR3 consists of 16 residues. Germline V CDR1 and CDR2: MDHEN, SYDVKM. V was pared by 5 bases and J by 5 bases, with 10 bases of the junction left unmatched. CDR3 DNA: TGTGCCAGCAGTCTCATACAGGGGGCCCTACATCAGCCCCAGCATTTT. This encodes CASSLIQGALHQPQHF.